This T cell receptor (beta chain) is drawn from a study of vaccination and CD4 T cells after COVID-19 (dated by TCRdb to 2022 to 2024). Regarding the research as a whole: Convalescent patients had a positive SARS-CoV-2 result on nasal swab PCR, and of these patients, several had mild disease and one had severe disease. In the convalescent cohort there were six males and four females, among whom were two Hispanic individuals, seven Caucasians, two Asians and one multiracial person. Participants received two doses of either the Pfizer-BioNTech BNT162b2 vaccine (n=8) or the Moderna mRNA-1273 vaccine (n=2). Post-COVID blood samples from convalescent patients were collected a median of roughly 100 days after diagnosis, with a range of 35 to 161 days. Post-vaccine blood samples were obtained a median of around 67 days after the second vaccine dose, with a range of roughly 12 to 250 days. Culture stimuli were overlapping spike peptide pools from SARS-CoV-2 and from the common cold coronaviruses HCoV-NL63, HCoV-OC43 and HCoV-229E. Control cultures received a CEFX viral epitope pool as the positive control, an HIV-1 Nef peptide pool as the negative control, or no peptide. In about 11 COVID-19 convalescent patients and a handful of infection-naive healthy vaccine recipients, the spike-specific CD4+ TCR repertoire before mRNA vaccination was compared with the repertoire after mRNA vaccination.

Results and caveats for the whole study, not just this receptor: The median count of SARS-CoV-2-reactive clonotypes went up from under 25 after infection to a few dozen after vaccination, although the change was not significant. In convalescent patients, nearly all vaccine-specific clones (304 of 307) were found to be mono-reactive for SARS-CoV-2 spike rather than cross-reactive with common cold coronaviruses. In convalescent patients, a median around 85% of post-vaccine SARS-CoV-2-reactive clones were detected only after vaccination, and vaccine-specific priming was suggested by this finding. Only a relatively small number of convalescent patients were included in the study, and early timepoints following natural infection were not analyzed.

A distance of 3 bases separates the germline ends of V and J, which lose 3 bases and 6 bases respectively. The CDR3 contains 12 residues, cysteine and phenylalanine counted. The only DNA kept is the CDR3, 36 bases in frame from the first base. The germline V gene (reference sequence) yields LNHDA for CDR1 and SQIVND for CDR2. The treatment or condition label on this specimen signifies: roughly ten-day PBMC culture with coronavirus spike peptide pools or control peptides (ViraFEST assay). The ViraFEST assay was used in the study, in which antigen-specific T cells were expanded with peptide pools and expanded clonotypes were subsequently identified by TCR sequencing. The convalescent patients' positive SARS-CoV-2 PCR tests were from March to December 2020, which was before the Alpha, Beta and Delta variants emerged in the United States. PBMCs were cultured at a few million per well in IMDM supplemented with roughly 5.2% human AB serum and 10 IU/ml IL-2, with about 9 ug/ml peptide pools added. Half of the culture medium was replaced with fresh IL-2-containing medium on days 3 and 7. CD4+ T cells were isolated after 10 days of culture through negative selection using the EasySep CD4+ T cell isolation kit. PBMCs were separated from whole blood using Ficoll-Paque Plus gradient centrifugation and then either used fresh or cryopreserved at -140C. Culture conditions were generally each tested in triplicate wells.

The method behind the library was PCR. TCR sequencing of DNA from cultured CD4+ T cells used the Oncomine TCR Beta short-read assay at the Johns Hopkins FTIC core. The QIAamp micro DNA kit was used to extract genomic DNA from the cultured CD4+ T cells. Oncomine TCR Beta libraries from cultured CD4+ T cells were pooled using unique dual indexes and sequenced on an Illumina iSeq 100. The paper's processing steps were these. Non-productive sequences were filtered out, and CDR3s that did not start with C, did not end with F or W, or were shorter than 7 amino acids were discarded. The MANAFEST web application identified antigen-specific clonotypes by comparing peptide-stimulated wells against reference wells and other culture wells. An FDR below 0.05, an odds ratio above 5, and a productive frequency above 0.1% in at least two of three replicate wells were required for clones to be considered positive. Clonotypes that were significantly expanded in both SARS-CoV-2 spike wells and at least one common cold coronavirus spike condition were defined as cross-reactive. Similarity between CDR3 sequences was evaluated in R version 3.6.1 using Levenshtein distances (stringdist) and unrooted phylogenetic trees (ape). TCRdb reworked the public reads: Q25 trimming with fastp, MiXCR clone assembly, productive beta chains retained. CDR3 protein sequences are deduplicated, and each keeps its most common genes and DNA. V and J calls and clone size were set by TCRdb, not the authors. This sample lists some 20,000 distinct CDR3 sequences; 43% were detected once. 2.5% to 3% of the sample is in the top ten clones.

In the case of this clonotype: There is no known antigen for this receptor. No base qualities exist here, and no much larger clone lies one base off it.

The V gene is TRBV19 and the J gene is TRBJ1-6; no D gene can be assigned with confidence. Source: CD4+ T cells from blood, cultured in vitro, taken after SARS-CoV-2 vaccination. The clonotype originates from a human donor who had recovered from COVID-19. The CDR3 sequence is CASSMTNSPLHF. Read as DNA, the sequence is TGTGCCAGTAGTATGACTAATTCACCCCTCCACTTT.